The 28 T cell receptor beta chains below come from one sample, sequenced in a study of T cells in Graves' hyperthyroidism and ophthalmopathy. TCR beta CDR3 sequences were amplified from RNA transcripts. With the HTBI primer set, the TCR CDR3 went through a first round of RT-PCR. TCRdb redid the calling of the multiplex PCR reads with MiXCR, one entry per CDR3 protein. The sample includes about 400,000 distinct CDR3 sequences, 15% of them seen just once. The sequencing sample was made of blood. These receptors all come from a woman younger than 45 with Graves' hyperthyroidism.

In this sample, this clonotype turned up many times. The chain recombines TRBV20-1 with TRBJ1-1, with D unresolved. The germline V and J ends were trimmed by 0 bases and 0 bases, with 8 bases remaining between them. CDR3 length: 14 residues. Germline CDR1 and CDR2: DFQATT and SNEGSKA (reference sequence). CDR3 nucleotides: TGCAGTGCTAGAGACTTACAACTGAACACTGAAGCTTTCTTT. Its translation: CSARDLQLNTEAFF.

The table lists this clonotype with a few counts. The chain employs TRBV7-9 and TRBJ2-1; no clear D gene. Looked up from germline, CDR1 is SEHNR and CDR2 is FQNEAQ (reference sequence). V was cut by 1 base and J by 6 bases, with 7 bases left in between. The CDR3 consists of 13 residues. The CDR3 loop is CASSLGHFNEQFF. The CDR3 nucleotides read TGTGCCAGCAGCTTAGGACATTTCAATGAGCAGTTCTTC.

This clonotype occurred many times. The rearrangement links TRBV12-3 or TRBV12-4 to TRBJ1-6, with 8 bases lining up with TRBD1. This CDR3 is 16 amino acids long. Trimming removed 6 bases from V and 3 bases from J; junction bases left unmatched: 7. The DNA for the CDR3 is TGTGCCAGCAGGCCGACAGGGGCAATCTATAATTCACCCCTCCACTTT. It encodes CASRPTGAIYNSPLHF.

In its sample, this clonotype was seen many times. V is TRBV12-5 and J is TRBJ2-1; weak D call: TRBD2 (6 bases). Germline CDR1 is LGHNT and CDR2 is FRNRAP. V shed 0 bases and J shed 1 base, with 7 bases lying between them. The length of the CDR3 is 15 residues. In nucleotides, the CDR3 is TGTGCTAGTGGTTTGGTAGGAGGGTCCTACAATGAGCAGTTCTTC. Translated, it gives CASGLVGGSYNEQFF.

In this sample, this clonotype turned up many times. The J gene is TRBJ2-7, the V gene TRBV7-9; perhaps TRBD2 as D (5 bases). Germline CDR1 reads SEHNR; CDR2 reads FQNEAQ (reference sequence). CDR3 length: 16 residues. V was clipped by 2 bases and J by 2 bases, with 16 bases between them. The CDR3 DNA reads as TGTGCCAGCAGCTTAAGTGGCGGGTCCCCCACCTACGAGCAGTACTTC. Encoded protein: CASSLSGGSPTYEQYF.

This clonotype was counted many times. The rearrangement links TRBV29-1 to TRBJ2-5; D unresolved. Per germline, CDR1 SQVTM and CDR2 ANQGSEA. V was trimmed by 0 bases and J by 0 bases, leaving 14 bases between them. This CDR3 has 16 amino acids. In DNA form, the CDR3 reads TGCAGCGTTGAAGATACTCTACCCTGGTACCAAGAGACCCAGTACTTC. This encodes CSVEDTLPWYQETQYF. The entire variable domain, with the rest obtained from reference TRBV29-1 and TRBJ2-5, is as follows: SAVISQKPSRDICQRGTSLTIQCQVDSQVTMMFWYRQQPGQSLTLIATANQGSEATYESGFVIDKFPISRPNLTFSTLTVSNMSPEDSSIYLCSVEDTLPWYQETQYFGPGTRLLVL.

The rearrangement joins TRBV5-1 to TRBJ1-1; 8 bases are a match to TRBD1. V dropped 3 bases and J dropped 3; count of bases not matched to a gene: 4. The CDR3 runs 14 residues. Germline CDR1 reads SGHRS; CDR2 reads YFSETQ. This CDR3 reads CASSSDRVHTEAFF. The CDR3 nucleotides are TGCGCCAGCAGCTCGGACAGGGTCCACACTGAAGCTTTCTTT.

The rearrangement joins TRBV19 to TRBJ2-7, with 10 bases matching TRBD2. CDR3 length: 15 amino acids. J gave up 6 bases and V 4 bases, and 9 bases lay outside the gene matches. Germline loops: CDR1 LNHDA, CDR2 SQIVND (reference sequence). The DNA of the CDR3 is TGTGCCAGTAGTAATAAGCGGGAGGGCCTCAGCGAGCAGTACTTC. This encodes CASSNKREGLSEQYF. The variable domain in full, completed from reference TRBV19 and TRBJ2-7, reads DGGITQSPKYLFRKEGQNVTLSCEQNLNHDAMYWYRQDPGQGLRLIYYSQIVNDFQKGDIAEGYSVSREKKESFPLTVTSAQKNPTAFYLCASSNKREGLSEQYFGPGTRLTVT.

This chain joins TRBV6-5 and TRBJ1-6; the match to TRBD1 covers 9 bases. The CDR3 length is 16 residues. After removal of 0 bases from V and 6 bases from J, the junction contained 3 bases not matched to a gene. Germline CDR1 reads MNHEY; CDR2 reads SVGAGI. The CDR3 DNA reads TGTGCCAGCAGTTACTCACAGGGGGCGAGTAATTCACCCCTCCACTTT. Translated: CASSYSQGASNSPLHF.

This clonotype was seen repeatedly, ten times or more. The CDR3 sequence is CASSYLRLAGGSNEQYF. The DNA of the CDR3 is TGTGCCAGCAGTTACCTTAGACTAGCGGGAGGAAGCAACGAGCAGTACTTC. This chain links TRBV6-6 with TRBJ2-7, with 13 nucleotides matching TRBD2. The CDR3 is 17 amino acids. Trimming took 2 bases from V and 5 from J; bases not matched to a gene: 9. Germline-derived CDR1 and CDR2 are MNHNY and SVGAGI (reference sequence).

The gene calls are TRBV30 and TRBJ2-6, with 7 nucleotides matching TRBD2. The CDR3 has 15 amino acids. The J segment lost 12 bases and the V segment lost 2 bases, leaving 13 bases of the junction unmatched. Germline V gives CDR1 GTSNPN, CDR2 SVGIG (reference sequence). CDR3 nucleotide sequence: TGTGCCTGGAGTCCCTGGGGGGGAGTACTCGTCGTCCTGACTTTC. It is translated as CAWSPWGGVLVVLTF.

This clonotype showed up just a few times. The chain carries TRBV6-2 or TRBV6-3 and TRBJ2-1; D may correspond to TRBD1 or TRBD2 (5 bases each). CDR1 and CDR2 (germline): MNHEY, SVGEGT. The CDR3 sequence is 14 residues long. The V end lost 6 bases, the J end lost 9 bases, and 18 bases lay between the germline ends. Here the CDR3 reads CASRSGTPSGEQFF. The CDR3 DNA sequence: TGTGCCAGCAGATCCGGGACGCCGTCGGGTGAGCAGTTCTTC.

This clonotype was observed a few times. The CDR3 protein is CASSPWTSGSVDEQFF. CDR3 nucleotides: TGTGCCAGCAGCCCTTGGACTAGCGGGAGCGTCGATGAGCAGTTCTTC. This rearrangement joins TRBV9 to TRBJ2-1; TRBD2 matches 13 bases. The V segment lost 4 bases and the J segment 8 bases; nucleotides outside the gene matches: 9. Germline CDR1 reads SGDLS; CDR2 reads YYNGEE. The CDR3 has 16 amino acids.

This clonotype appeared a few times. The chain links TRBV20-1 to TRBJ2-7, with 14 bases aligning to TRBD2. The V gene's germline CDR1 is DFQATT and CDR2 SNEGSKA (reference sequence). V was pared by 5 bases and J by 5 bases, with 11 bases of the junction left unmatched. The CDR3 spans 16 residues. The CDR3 DNA reads as TGCAGTGCTTCGGGACTAGCGGGAGTGGGGTACGACGAGCAGTACTTC. Translation gives CSASGLAGVGYDEQYF.

Ten or more counts support this clonotype. The chain recombines TRBV18 with TRBJ2-5; D ambiguous. V lost 0 bases to trimming and J lost 1 base, with 6 bases between them. Per germline, CDR1 KGHSH and CDR2 LQKENI. The CDR3 is 14 residues long. CDR3 protein: CASSPPGSQETQYF. The CDR3 nucleotides are TGTGCCAGCTCACCACCGGGCAGCCAAGAGACCCAGTACTTC.

This clonotype was detected ten times or more. The rearrangement uses TRBV7-3 and TRBJ2-1; 7 bases fit TRBD2. The V gene end was trimmed by 1 base and the J gene end by 6 bases; junction bases not matched to a gene: 3. CDR1 is SGHTA, CDR2 FQGTGA, per germline. The CDR3 runs to 14 residues. The CDR3 reads CASSLNGEGNEQFF. The CDR3 DNA reads as TGTGCCAGCAGCTTAAACGGGGAGGGCAATGAGCAGTTCTTC.

This clonotype was seen at least ten times. The chain uses TRBV11-2 and TRBJ2-5; D may be TRBD2 (6 bases). Germline CDR1 is SGHAT and CDR2 is FQNNGV. This CDR3 spans 17 amino acids. Trimming took 1 base from V and 2 from J, leaving 17 bases between them. The CDR3 DNA reads as TGTGCCAGCAGCTTAGGAGTAGGCGGGAAGCTACAAGAGACCCAGTACTTC. Amino acid sequence: CASSLGVGGKLQETQYF.

This clonotype showed up just once. The V and J genes are TRBV5-1 and TRBJ2-7; 11 positions match TRBD2. With V trimmed by 6 bases and J by 1 base, 9 bases remained unmatched. The CDR3 consists of 16 residues. Germline CDR1 and CDR2: SGHRS and YFSETQ. CDR3 sequence (DNA): TGCGCCAGCACCGCGATAGCGGGAGGGGGATCCTACGAGCAGTACTTC. Translated: CASTAIAGGGSYEQYF. Full variable domain (remainder filled in from reference TRBV5-1 and TRBJ2-7): KAGVTQTPRYLIKTRGQQVTLSCSPISGHRSVSWYQQTPGQGLQFLFEYFSETQRNKGNFPGRFSGRQFSNSRSEMNVSTLELGDSALYLCASTAIAGGGSYEQYFGPGTRLTVT.

This clonotype was seen many times. J is TRBJ2-5 and V is TRBV20-1, with 8 bases that match TRBD2. CDR3 length equals 14 residues. CDR1 and CDR2 from the germline V gene are DFQATT and SNEGSKA (reference sequence). The V and J ends lost 3 bases and 1 base, in that order; junction bases with no gene match: 4. The CDR3 coding sequence is TGCAGTGCTAGGGCCCTAGCGGGCCAAGAGACCCAGTACTTC. Protein sequence: CSARALAGQETQYF.

As for this clonotype: This may come from a read error, since a much larger clone is one base off. In DNA, the CDR3 is TGCAGCGTCGAGGGGGTGTTTAACACTGAAGCTTTCTTT. This translates into CSVEGVFNTEAFF. The chain is built from TRBV29-1 and TRBJ1-1; D possibly corresponds to TRBD1 (6 bases). This CDR3 region has 13 residues. Germline CDR1 and CDR2: SQVTM and ANQGSEA. Trimming shortened V by 6 bases and J by 2 bases, and 13 bases separated the two germline ends.

As for this clonotype: This clone may be a read error of a much larger clone one base away. This chain uses TRBV28 with TRBJ2-7; TRBD1 aligns across 8 bases. The last part of the DNA fits TRBJ2-1 better; the J call may be wrong. CDR1 and CDR2 from the germline V gene are MDHEN and SYDVKM. This CDR3 has 15 residues. The CDR3 protein is CASSLPQGAGYEQFF. The CDR3 DNA reads as TGTGCCAGCAGTTTGCCCCAGGGGGCGGGCTACGAGCAGTTCTTC.

The gene calls are TRBV5-1 and TRBJ1-3; TRBD1 matches at 7 bases. CDR3 length equals 12 residues. The junction had 2 bases not matched to a gene; V was cut back by 7 bases and J by 4 bases. Germline loops: CDR1 SGHRS, CDR2 YFSETQ. The CDR3 DNA sequence: TGCGCCAGCCAGGGGGAAGGAAACACCATATATTTT. Amino acids: CASQGEGNTIYF.

This clonotype showed up just a few times. This CDR3 is CASSVSLEYEQFF. CDR3 DNA: TGCGCCAGCAGCGTTTCACTAGAATATGAGCAGTTCTTC. The rearrangement joins TRBV10-1 to TRBJ2-1; D possibly corresponds to TRBD2 (5 bases). Trimming took off 6 bases at V and 8 bases at J, with 14 bases between the two ends. Germline V CDR1 and CDR2: WNHNN, SYGVQD (reference sequence). The CDR3 runs 13 residues.

With regard to this clonotype: This may stem from a read error, because a much larger clone lies one nucleotide away. CDR3 in DNA: TGTGCCAGCTCACCAAGAGCGGTTCAGAGCTCCTACAATGAGCAGTCCTTC. Residues: CASSPRAVQSSYNEQSF. The chain is built from TRBV18 and TRBJ2-1, with a tentative D call TRBD2 (5 bases). The CDR3 totals 17 residues. The germline V gene has CDR1 KGHSH and CDR2 LQKENI. The whole variable domain, filled in from reference TRBV18 and TRBJ2-1, reads NAGVMQNPRHLVRRRGQEARLRCSPMKGHSHVYWYRQLPEEGLKFMVYLQKENIIDESGMPKERFSAEFPKEGPSILRIQQVVRGDSAAYFCASSPRAVQSSYNEQSFGPGTRLTVL.

This clonotype was observed many times. The chain uses TRBV11-2 and TRBJ2-3; D may match TRBD1 or TRBD2 (5 bases each). Germline loops: CDR1 SGHAT, CDR2 FQNNGV. The CDR3 runs 14 residues. Trimming took off 8 bases at V and 2 bases at J, with 14 bases between the two ends. The CDR3 DNA reads as TGTGCCAGCCACCCGTGGGGGTCCACAGATACGCAGTATTTT. It yields the protein CASHPWGSTDTQYF. The whole variable domain, remainder taken from reference TRBV11-2 and TRBJ2-3, is EAGVAQSPRYKIIEKRQSVAFWCNPISGHATLYWYQQILGQGPKLLIQFQNNGVVDDSQLPKDRFSAERLKGVDSTLKIQPAKLEDSAVYLCASHPWGSTDTQYFGPGTRLTVL.

J is TRBJ1-4 and V is TRBV7-9; the match to TRBD1 covers 7 bases. The CDR3 contains 15 residues. The germline gives CDR1 SEHNR, CDR2 FQNEAQ (reference sequence). With V trimmed by 6 bases and J by 8 bases, 12 bases remained unmatched. DNA of the CDR3: TGTGCCAGCAGTCCCTCCCCGGGACAGATGGAAAAACTGTTTTTT. Protein: CASSPSPGQMEKLFF.

This clonotype was seen more than once but under ten times. V gene TRBV3-1 combines with J gene TRBJ1-2; the D is unclear. Looked up from germline, CDR1 is LGHDT and CDR2 is YNNKEL (reference sequence). Trimming shortened V by 0 bases and J by 3 bases, and 11 bases separated the two germline ends. This CDR3 spans 15 amino acids. The CDR3 sequence: CASSQDSAGDYGYTF. The CDR3 DNA reads TGTGCCAGCAGCCAAGATTCAGCAGGCGACTATGGCTACACCTTC. The variable domain in full, with the rest retrieved from reference TRBV3-1 and TRBJ1-2, is DTAVSQTPKYLVTQMGNDKSIKCEQNLGHDTMYWYKQDSKKFLKIMFSYNNKELIINETVPNRFSPKSPDKAHLNLHINSLELGDSAVYFCASSQDSAGDYGYTFGSGTRLTVV.

In its sample, this clonotype was seen a few times. This sequence joins TRBV19 and TRBJ2-7; D is tentatively TRBD1 or TRBD2 (5 bases each). This CDR3 is built from 13 residues. CDR1 and CDR2 from the germline V gene are LNHDA and SQIVND (reference sequence). With 7 bases removed from V and 5 bases from J, the gap between germline ends came to 15 bases. This chain's CDR3 is CASKGRDRNEQYF. The DNA of the CDR3 is TGTGCCAGTAAAGGTAGGGACCGCAACGAGCAGTACTTC. Full variable domain (remainder filled in from reference TRBV19 and TRBJ2-7): DGGITQSPKYLFRKEGQNVTLSCEQNLNHDAMYWYRQDPGQGLRLIYYSQIVNDFQKGDIAEGYSVSREKKESFPLTVTSAQKNPTAFYLCASKGRDRNEQYFGPGTRLTVT.